The text below deals with one T cell receptor beta chain. What it binds is unknown. The CDR3 is cut off 3 residues early in the read; its end comes from the germline J gene. This sample is drawn from a study of T cells in women clearing cervical HPV infection. Study-level information: No precancer developed; the control's incident HPV16 infection cleared within 12 months.

General study results and limits: TRBV6-7 relative abundance averaged approximately 0.1% in cases and 0.16% in controls. Effector/memory and HPV-specific T cells were not isolated, and association timing is unknown.

Cervical HPV DNA detected by MY09/MY11 PCR, typed by dot-blot. With 0 bases removed from V and 3 bases from J, the gap between germline ends came to 12 bases. Germline CDR1 SGHDN, CDR2 FVKESK. The CDR3 sequence is 15 residues long. Sequenced by immunoSEQ multiplex PCR; TCRdb stores in-frame clones only, minus some. The data show 23,000 or so clones, and the top ten clones hold less than 7.5%. The chain couples TRBV14 to TRBJ2-7, with D perhaps matching TRBD1 (6 bases). Sequencing used blood buffy coat. This TCR was recovered from a woman between 18 and 69 years old with a cervical HPV16 infection that either progressed to CIN3+ or cleared (not recorded which). The CDR3 sequence: CASSQDSGTYYEQYF. The DNA read from the CDR3 is TGTGCCAGCAGCCAAGATTCAGGGACATACTACGAG.